These 24 T cell receptor beta chains were sequenced from one sample in a study of T cell responses to AZD1222 COVID-19 vaccine. The method was immunoSEQ multiplex PCR; TCRdb's version includes in-frame clones alone and lacks a portion of them. The sample has approximately 150,000 clones; 80% to 95% are singletons. The sample consisted of peripheral blood, taken 28 days after the second AZD1222 dose. These receptors all come from an adult who received the AZD1222 COVID-19 vaccine.

This chain connects TRBV3-1 (or the pseudogene TRBV3-2) to TRBJ2-7; D is ambiguous. The CDR3 has 11 amino acids. V was cut by 3 bases and J by 7 bases, with 7 bases left in between. The V gene's germline CDR1 is LGHDT and CDR2 YNNKEL (reference sequence). The CDR3 region has the DNA TGTGCCAGCAGCCAGGAAGCAGAGCAGTACTTC. Protein: CASSQEAEQYF.

The chain has TRBV11-2 and TRBJ1-5; D gene uncertain. The germline CDR1 and CDR2 sequences are SGHAT and FQNNGV. Trimming took 5 bases from V and 11 from J, leaving 16 bases between them. The CDR3 has 13 amino acids. DNA of the CDR3: TGTGCCAGCAGCCCATCGGGAGGATCGGCCCAGCATTTT. Residues: CASSPSGGSAQHF.

This CDR3 is CASSLSSGATEAFF. The CDR3 bases are TGTGCCAGCAGCTTGTCTTCAGGGGCCACTGAAGCTTTCTTT. The genes are TRBV5-4 and TRBJ1-1; D is perhaps TRBD1 (6 bases). Germline values: CDR1 SGHNT, CDR2 YYREEE (reference sequence). This CDR3 is 14 amino acids long. The ends were cut back, 1 base at V and 4 bases at J, with 11 bases in the middle.

The gene calls are TRBV5-4 and TRBJ1-4, with a tentative D call TRBD1 (5 bases). Trimming left V 6 bases short and J 0 bases short, with 15 bases between. Germline CDR1 SGHNT, CDR2 YYREEE (reference sequence). The length of the CDR3 is 16 residues. The CDR3 nucleotides read TGTGCCAGCAAGGATCGGGACGGGACAACTAATGAAAAACTGTTTTTT. Amino acid sequence: CASKDRDGTTNEKLFF. The variable domain in full, completed from reference TRBV5-4 and TRBJ1-4, reads ETGVTQSPTHLIKTRGQQVTLRCSSQSGHNTVSWYQQALGQGPQFIFQYYREEENGRGNFPPRFSGLQFPNYSSELNVNALELDDSALYLCASKDRDGTTNEKLFFGSGTQLSVL.

This clone was recorded once. The chain uses TRBV28 and TRBJ2-2; no clear D. Per the germline V gene, CDR1 is MDHEN and CDR2 is SYDVKM. The V end lost 6 bases, the J end lost 7 bases, and 12 bases lay between the germline ends. The CDR3 extends over 13 amino acids. In DNA form, the CDR3 reads TGTGCCAGCAGCTCCCCGGAGATCGGGGAGCTGTTTTTT. It is translated as CASSSPEIGELFF.

The V call is TRBV6-5, the J call TRBJ1-3; D is unclear. Trimming took 0 bases from V and 0 from J, leaving 9 bases between them. The length of the CDR3 is 16 residues. Per germline, CDR1 MNHEY and CDR2 SVGAGI. The chain's CDR3 is CASSYSSKFSGNTIYF. The CDR3 DNA reads as TGTGCCAGCAGTTACTCTAGTAAATTCTCTGGAAACACCATATATTTT.

The V and J genes are TRBV18 and TRBJ2-2; D unclear. CDR1 KGHSH and CDR2 LQKENI come from the germline V gene. The V gene lost 2 bases and the J gene lost 5 bases, with 15 bases spanning the gap. This CDR3 region has 16 residues. CDR3: CASSPFVSYGTGELFF. The CDR3 DNA follows: TGTGCCAGCTCACCATTTGTGAGTTATGGGACCGGGGAGCTGTTTTTT.

This sequence joins TRBV27 and TRBJ1-4; D is possibly TRBD1 (5 bases). The CDR3 spans 14 residues. Germline CDR1 is MNHEY and CDR2 is SMNVEV (reference sequence). The V end lost 3 bases, the J end lost 3 bases, and 8 bases lay between the germline ends. The CDR3 region is CASSFRDPNEKLFF. The CDR3, as DNA: TGTGCCAGCAGTTTCAGGGATCCTAATGAAAAACTGTTTTTT.

The V and J genes are TRBV30 and TRBJ2-2; 11 bases are shared with TRBD2. CDR1 GTSNPN and CDR2 SVGIG come from the germline V gene (reference sequence). V dropped 0 bases and J dropped 6; count of bases not matched to a gene: 3. The CDR3 runs to 15 residues. The CDR3 bases are TGTGCCTGGAGTGTACTAGCGGGAGTCGCCGGGGAGCTGTTTTTT. The encoded protein is CAWSVLAGVAGELFF.

This sequence joins TRBV18 and TRBJ2-7; tentatively, D is TRBD1 (5 bases). CDR1 is KGHSH and CDR2 is LQKENI in the germline V gene. V lost 3 bases and J lost 0, with 12 bases in between. This CDR3 spans 15 amino acids. Here the CDR3 reads CASSPRQTSSYEQYF. The CDR3 nucleotides read TGTGCCAGCTCACCCAGACAGACGAGCTCCTACGAGCAGTACTTC.

The table lists this clone with a few counts. The V call is TRBV3-1 (or the pseudogene TRBV3-2), the J call TRBJ1-5; D remains ambiguous. The CDR3 length is 15 residues. The V end was cut by 0 bases, the J end by 1 base, with 7 bases between. Germline loops: CDR1 LGHDT, CDR2 YNNKEL (reference sequence). Here the CDR3 reads CASSQEQGSNQPQHF. The DNA of the CDR3 is TGTGCCAGCAGCCAAGAGCAAGGAAGCAATCAGCCCCAGCATTTT.

This sequence joins TRBV28 and TRBJ1-1; no firm D call. V was pared by 2 bases and J by 11 bases, with 18 bases between. The CDR3 length is 14 residues. Germline V lookup: CDR1 MDHEN, CDR2 SYDVKM. DNA of the CDR3: TGTGCCAGCAGTTTAATCCGTTATCTCAGCGGGGCTTTCTTT. It yields the protein CASSLIRYLSGAFF.

V and J are TRBV20-1 and TRBJ1-4, with 8 bases that match TRBD1. V lost 3 bases, J lost 7 bases, and 4 bases stayed unmatched. The CDR3 spans 13 residues. Germline assignment: CDR1 DFQATT and CDR2 SNEGSKA (reference sequence). The CDR3 coding sequence is TGCAGTGCTAGTGCAGGGGGCAGTGAAAAACTGTTTTTT. Its protein is CSASAGGSEKLFF.

The chain has TRBV10-2 and TRBJ1-5, with D perhaps matching TRBD1 (5 bases). The germline V and J ends were trimmed by 2 bases and 1 base, with 9 bases remaining between them. CDR1 and CDR2 from the germline V gene are WSHSY and SAAADI. This CDR3 region has 15 residues. The CDR3 nucleotides read TGCGCCAGCAGTGAGCACGGGGCCAGCAATCAGCCCCAGCATTTT. Its translation is CASSEHGASNQPQHF.

This clone was seen just once. CDR3 loop: CASSLGTGGSYNEQFF. The CDR3 DNA follows: TGTGCCAGCAGCTTAGGGACAGGGGGCTCCTACAATGAGCAGTTCTTC. The chain employs TRBV7-9 and TRBJ2-1; 10 bases align to TRBD1. The V gene end was trimmed by 1 base and the J gene end by 0 bases; junction bases not matched to a gene: 0. The CDR3 consists of 16 residues. CDR1 and CDR2 (germline): SEHNR, FQNEAQ (reference sequence). The full variable domain, completed using reference TRBV7-9 and TRBJ2-1, is DTGVSQNPRHKITKRGQNVTFRCDPISEHNRLYWYRQTLGQGPEFLTYFQNEAQLEKSRLLSDRFSAERPKGSFSTLEIQRTEQGDSAMYLCASSLGTGGSYNEQFFGPGTRLTVL.

This clone has just one count. Here the CDR3 reads CASSEETVYGYTF. In nucleotides, the CDR3 is TGTGCCAGCAGTGAAGAGACGGTGTATGGCTACACCTTC. The chain links TRBV6-1 to TRBJ1-2; D call uncertain. This CDR3 is built from 13 residues. V was pared by 1 base and J by 5 bases, with 8 bases between. Germline-derived CDR1 and CDR2 are MNHNS and SASEGT.

This chain joins TRBV3-1 (or the pseudogene TRBV3-2) and TRBJ2-2; D remains unclear. The CDR3 contains 13 residues. The V end lost 7 bases, the J end lost 7 bases, and 13 bases lay between the germline ends. Germline V gene lookup returns CDR1 LGHDT and CDR2 YNNKEL (reference sequence). The CDR3 is CASTTLLDGELFF. In nucleotides, the CDR3 is TGTGCCAGCACGACCTTGCTGGACGGGGAGCTGTTTTTT.

The rearrangement joins TRBV20-1 to TRBJ2-7, with a tentative D call TRBD2 (7 bases). Per the germline V gene, CDR1 is DFQATT and CDR2 is SNEGSKA (reference sequence). V was shortened by 3 bases and J by 2 bases, with 14 bases between the two germline ends. The CDR3 spans 14 residues. The CDR3 bases are TGCAGTGCTAGTCGGGGGGCAGGACCCTACGAGCAGTACTTC. Translation: CSASRGAGPYEQYF.

The chain joins TRBV7-2 to TRBJ1-1; 9 nucleotides align to TRBD1. The CDR3 length is 14 residues. The J segment lost 2 bases and the V segment lost 6 bases, leaving 4 bases of the junction unmatched. CDR1 is SGHTA and CDR2 is FQGNSA in the germline V gene. CDR3 DNA: TGTGCCAGCAGAAGACAGGGGGGAAACACTGAAGCTTTCTTT. The encoded protein is CASRRQGGNTEAFF.

The genes are TRBV18 and TRBJ1-2; TRBD1 matches at 10 bases. This CDR3 has 15 amino acids. V shed 3 bases and J 7 bases; nucleotides not matched to a gene: 8. Germline values: CDR1 KGHSH, CDR2 LQKENI. The CDR3 loop is CASSPQGQGISGYTF. CDR3 nucleotide sequence: TGTGCCAGCTCACCCCAGGGACAGGGGATAAGTGGCTACACCTTC. Combining the CDR3 with reference TRBV18 and TRBJ1-2 gives the whole variable domain NAGVMQNPRHLVRRRGQEARLRCSPMKGHSHVYWYRQLPEEGLKFMVYLQKENIIDESGMPKERFSAEFPKEGPSILRIQQVVRGDSAAYFCASSPQGQGISGYTFGSGTRLTVV.

CDR3: CASSPYEDLSSISGNTIYF. The CDR3 nucleotides read TGTGCCAGCTCACCATACGAGGACTTAAGTAGTATCTCTGGAAACACCATATATTTT. This rearrangement joins TRBV18 to TRBJ1-3; no definite D call. V was cut by 2 bases and J by 0 bases, with 20 bases left in between. The CDR3 has 19 residues. Germline-derived CDR1 and CDR2 are KGHSH and LQKENI.

This chain uses TRBV6-5 with TRBJ1-3; D gene ambiguous. This CDR3 is 13 amino acids long. Trimming stripped 6 bases from V and 0 bases from J, with 6 bases between. Germline V gene data show CDR1 as MNHEY and CDR2 as SVGAGI. The CDR3 DNA reads as TGTGCCAGCAGGACACCCTCTGGAAACACCATATATTTT. It yields the protein CASRTPSGNTIYF.

This chain joins TRBV5-1 and TRBJ2-3; a possible D gene is TRBD2 (6 bases). Trimming cost V 4 bases and J 0 bases, with 15 bases left between them. The CDR3 contains 16 residues. CDR1 is SGHRS and CDR2 is YFSETQ in the germline V gene. CDR3 region: CASSIDPGTSTDTQYF. Written as DNA, the CDR3 is TGCGCCAGCAGCATCGACCCCGGGACTAGCACAGATACGCAGTATTTT.

The chain recombines TRBV28 with TRBJ1-4, with D tentatively TRBD1 (5 bases). Germline V gene lookup returns CDR1 MDHEN and CDR2 SYDVKM. The CDR3 loop spans 15 amino acids. Between the trimmed V and J ends, which lost 4 bases and 5 bases, there was a span of 14 bases. The CDR3 sequence is CASSSSGGENEKLFF. CDR3 DNA sequence: TGTGCCAGCAGTTCTTCCGGGGGAGAGAATGAAAAACTGTTTTTT.